Ten or more counts support the clone carrying this T cell receptor (beta chain). Its antigen is unknown. The germline V gene encodes CDR1 KGHSH and CDR2 LQKENI. Trimming cost V 4 bases and J 3 bases, with 7 bases left between them. The CDR3 totals 12 residues. Each donor was a Caucasian adult residing in Nashville, Tennessee. The data derive from a study of shared clonotypes between healthy human individuals. Turning to the study itself: Donor ages ranged 18 to 49 years: a couple of women, a few men.

Once extracted for a subset, genomic DNA was divided evenly among several immunoSEQ plates. TCRdb's table, derived via immunoSEQ multiplex PCR, lists solely in-frame clones and lacks some. The sample includes about half a million clones, 65% to 85% of them seen just once. Study-wide points: Specimens sampled were limited to blood, with tissue repertoires likely differing.

The chain carries TRBV18 and TRBJ2-7, with no clear D. The TCR originated in a woman in her forties in good health. Some clones in this sample may be carry-over from other donors' samples. Sequences were obtained from PBMCs. The CDR3 nucleotides read TGTGCCAGCTCACGGATGAACTACGAGCAGTACTTC. It translates to CASSRMNYEQYF.